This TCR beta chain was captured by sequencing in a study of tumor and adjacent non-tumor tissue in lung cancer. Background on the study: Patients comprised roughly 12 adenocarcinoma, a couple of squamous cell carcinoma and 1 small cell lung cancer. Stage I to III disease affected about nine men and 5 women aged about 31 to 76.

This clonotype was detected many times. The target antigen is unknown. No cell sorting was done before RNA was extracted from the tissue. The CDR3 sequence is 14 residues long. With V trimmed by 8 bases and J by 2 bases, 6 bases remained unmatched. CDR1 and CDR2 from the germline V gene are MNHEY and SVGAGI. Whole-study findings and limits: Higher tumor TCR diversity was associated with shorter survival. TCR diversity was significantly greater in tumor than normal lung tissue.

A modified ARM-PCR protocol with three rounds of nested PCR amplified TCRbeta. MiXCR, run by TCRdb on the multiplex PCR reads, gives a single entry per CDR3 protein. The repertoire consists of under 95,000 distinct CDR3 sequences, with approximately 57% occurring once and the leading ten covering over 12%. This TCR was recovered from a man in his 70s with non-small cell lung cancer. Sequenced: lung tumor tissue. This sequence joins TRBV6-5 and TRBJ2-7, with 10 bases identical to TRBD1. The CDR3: CASGRGTGAYEQYF. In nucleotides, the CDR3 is TGTGCCAGCGGTCGGGGGACAGGGGCCTACGAGCAGTACTTC.